What follows are 5 T cell receptor beta chains derived from one specimen sequenced in a study of blood T cell repertoires in COVID-19. Profiling relied on immunoSEQ multiplex PCR, and the TCRdb table lists in-frame clones only, not all of them. In the table there are 100,000 to 150,000 clones, approximately 83% of which are singletons. The sample taken for sequencing was peripheral blood. These receptors originate from a man between 60 and 75 years old with acute or convalescent COVID-19.

The chain recombines TRBV2 with TRBJ2-7; D unclear. Germline V gene lookup returns CDR1 SNHLY and CDR2 FYNNEI. Trimming took 3 bases from V and 6 from J, leaving 6 bases between them. This CDR3 has 11 residues. CDR3 sequence (DNA): TGTGCCAGCAGTGATTGGAGCGAGCAGTACTTC. Protein sequence: CASSDWSEQYF. The variable domain in full, completed from reference TRBV2 and TRBJ2-7, reads EPEVTQTPSHQVTQMGQEVILRCVPISNHLYFYWYRQILGQKVEFLVSFYNNEISEKSEIFDDQFSVERPDGSNFTLKIRSTKLEDSAMYFCASSDWSEQYFGPGTRLTVT.

This chain links TRBV28 with TRBJ2-3; 10 bases are shared with TRBD2. V dropped 4 bases and J dropped 2; count of bases not matched to a gene: 9. This CDR3 is built from 17 residues. CDR1 MDHEN and CDR2 SYDVKM come from the germline V gene. CDR3: CASSSPYGLADTDTQYF. As DNA, the CDR3 is TGTGCCAGCAGTTCTCCTTACGGACTAGCGGACACAGATACGCAGTATTTT.

The chain has TRBV21-1 and TRBJ2-2; TRBD2 is the table's D call and was not checked against the DNA. TRBV21-1 is assigned pseudogene status. The CDR3 covers 20 residues. The CDR3 loop reads CASSNWTSGRDKRVTGELFF. The CDR3 DNA reads as TGTGCCAGCAGCAACTGGACTAGCGGGAGGGATAAGCGGGTCACCGGGGAGCTGTTTTTT.

V gene TRBV11-2 combines with J gene TRBJ2-7; 8 bases match TRBD1. Germline lookup yields CDR1 SGHAT and CDR2 FQNNGV. Germline trimming cut 5 bases from V and 1 base from J; bases unmatched to any gene: 7. There are 15 residues in the CDR3. CDR3 region: CASSPGQGSSYEQYF. The CDR3 DNA reads TGTGCCAGCAGCCCTGGACAGGGTTCGTCCTACGAGCAGTACTTC.

The chain combines TRBV7-6 with TRBJ2-2; 14 positions match TRBD2. This CDR3 spans 18 amino acids. Germline V gives CDR1 SGHVS, CDR2 FNYEAQ. V was clipped by 3 bases and J by 2 bases; unmatched bases: 5. CDR3 coding DNA: TGTGCCAGCAGCTTGGGACTAGCGGGAGAGCGAAACACCGGGGAGCTGTTTTTT. Translating it yields CASSLGLAGERNTGELFF.